Reported below is one T cell receptor (beta chain). This clone was observed once. Its antigen remains unidentified. No qualities accompany the bases; no much larger clone lies one base away. The data stem from a study of blood T cell repertoires in COVID-19 (dated by TCRdb to about 2020). With regard to the full study: Collaborator samples came from the United States, Italy and Spain and covered acute and convalescent phases of COVID-19. The dataset comprised deeply sampled blood TCRbeta repertoires from subjects exposed to, actively infected with, or recovered from COVID-19. The prospective study material was composed of cDNA or gDNA derived from T cells, B-cell-depleted T cells, or PBMCs. Samples were obtained from the ongoing ImmuneRACE study (first 160 participants) and from over a thousand subjects provided by 6 global collaborators. Where available, HLA class I and class II types were obtained from metadata supplied by the sample provider rather than from assay-based typing. The sample metadata nearly always contained a de-identified subject ID, COVID-19 status, age in years and sex. The repertoires were made available in a free public database intended to serve as a resource for research on the immune response to SARS-CoV-2. Paper-wide results and their limitations: How much clinical and demographic metadata was included differed by source and by participant, and the metadata was provided uncurated.

The immunoSEQ Assay, a bias-controlled multiplex PCR, was used to amplify TCRbeta CDR3 regions from genomic DNA. For the original study's pipeline: The number of nucleated cells in each sample was estimated from the amplification of reference gene primers within the assay. Sequence reads were collapsed and filtered to measure the absolute abundance of every unique TCRbeta CDR3 rearrangement. Productive Simpson clonality was computed per sample as the square root of Simpson's diversity index over productive rearrangements. The immuneACCESS repertoire file appears here via TCRdb, limited to in-frame rearrangements. These files lack a portion of the clones; in checked studies, under half of the deficit traces to unresolved V genes, and the cause of the others is not known. For V, J and clone size, that table is used; D and trimming come from the DNA. The sample includes about 320,000 clones, with approximately 81% observed a single time. Under 2% of the sample is held by the ten biggest clonotypes.

Participants in the prospective study were enrolled through a virtual design, were aged roughly 18 to 100 years, and lived in some 24 United States geographic areas. Cohort assignment in the prospective study relied on participant-reported clinical history from a screening survey and a study questionnaire. Exposed participants were defined as having been in contact with someone with a PCR-confirmed or clinician-diagnosed COVID-19 case within 2 weeks of study entry. Mobile phlebotomists in the prospective study collected whole blood, serum and a nasopharyngeal or oropharyngeal swab from every participant. Additional blood draws and questionnaires over an approximately 2-month period could optionally be provided by prospective study participants. Prospective study blood samples were shipped either frozen or at room temperature before DNA extraction. CDR1 and CDR2 are read off the germline V gene (reference sequence) as MNHEY and SMNVEV. V gives up 4 bases and J gives up 10 bases, and the segment between their germline ends measures 20 bases. The CDR3 runs 16 amino acids, cysteine and phenylalanine included. Of the read, only the CDR3 DNA is kept; its 48 bases are in frame from base 1.

Sample: PBMCs or T cells enriched from blood (not recorded which). The TCR sequence derives from a woman aged 25 to 39 who had been exposed to COVID-19. The chain uses TRBV27 and TRBJ1-6; TRBD1 is a possible D gene, resting on 6 matching bases. CDR3 loop: CASSSYRQATLSPLHF. The nucleotides read TGTGCCAGCAGTTCTTATCGACAGGCTACTCTATCACCCCTCCACTTT.